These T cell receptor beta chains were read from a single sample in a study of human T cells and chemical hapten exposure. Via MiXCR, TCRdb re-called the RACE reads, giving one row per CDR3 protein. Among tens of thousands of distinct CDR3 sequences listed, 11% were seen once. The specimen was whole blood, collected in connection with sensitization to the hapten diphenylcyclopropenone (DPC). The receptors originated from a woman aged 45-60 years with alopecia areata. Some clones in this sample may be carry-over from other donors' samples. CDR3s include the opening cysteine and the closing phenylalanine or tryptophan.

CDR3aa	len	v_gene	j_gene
CATSLIQGTGANVLTF	16	TRBV15	TRBJ2-6
CASSPSGSSSYEQYF	15	TRBV7-6	TRBJ2-7
CASSLLSTGELFF	13	TRBV11-3	TRBJ2-2
CASTGSGDTGELFF	14	TRBV5-1	TRBJ2-2
CASSPGTVPYEQYF	14	TRBV11-2	TRBJ2-7
CASSQDLARPNSPLHF	16	TRBV4-2	TRBJ1-6
CAISKGQSTNEKLFF	15	TRBV10-3	TRBJ1-4
CATSRDDQTSEQYF	14	TRBV15	TRBJ2-7
CASSFLRNTEAFF	13	TRBV7-8	TRBJ1-1
CASSERALANSYNEQFF	17	TRBV2	TRBJ2-1
CATLREQGGYGYTF	14	TRBV2	TRBJ1-2
CASSYGGHFTSSYNEQFF	18	TRBV6-2/TRBV6-3	TRBJ2-1
CASRLTGFLNEQFF	14	TRBV19	TRBJ2-1
CSAGPDGYEQYF	12	TRBV20-1	TRBJ2-7
CASSSVRSSYNEQFF	15	TRBV7-2	TRBJ2-1
CATSDSSTGAYNEQFF	16	TRBV24-1	TRBJ2-1
CASSLWQGAARNTIYF	16	TRBV5-6	TRBJ1-3
CASRPLDRGRAFF	13	TRBV5-1	TRBJ1-1
CASSQETESSYNSPLHF	17	TRBV4-3	TRBJ1-6
CASRRSTNFPYEQYF	15	TRBV27	TRBJ2-7
CASSLEQKNTEAFF	14	TRBV7-9	TRBJ1-1
CASSLVADQETQYF	14	TRBV27	TRBJ2-5
CAIGDKSYEQYF	12	TRBV10-3	TRBJ2-7
CASSLMPGPVEAFF	14	TRBV7-8	TRBJ1-1
CASSLSVLHYNEQFF	15	TRBV7-2	TRBJ2-1
CASTTPFGGDYGYTF	15	TRBV28	TRBJ1-2
CASSPDRVTKNIQYF	15	TRBV6-1	TRBJ2-4
CASSFTSSSTDTQYF	15	TRBV7-3	TRBJ2-3
CATTGQGAVQPQHF	14	TRBV28	TRBJ1-5
CASSFLTARETQYF	14	TRBV5-1	TRBJ2-5
CASSSDAGLAKNIQYF	16	TRBV11-1	TRBJ2-4
CSASVAGGFEQYF	13	TRBV20-1	TRBJ2-7
CATSPGKDRGQNEQFF	16	TRBV15	TRBJ2-1
CSAEAGTGGYEQYF	14	TRBV20-1	TRBJ2-7
CASSETTSGTDTQYF	15	TRBV10-2	TRBJ2-3
CASSLVPLARQETQYF	16	TRBV7-6	TRBJ2-5
CASSASGLAENIQYF	15	TRBV25-1	TRBJ2-4
CASSQDPRLAGSTGELFF	18	TRBV3-1	TRBJ2-2
CASSPTVGQGYGYTF	15	TRBV7-2	TRBJ1-2
CASSLRHHTQETQYF	15	TRBV5-4	TRBJ2-5
CASSLGGQALRSGELFF	17	TRBV11-2	TRBJ2-2
CASSLGRTSYGYTF	14	TRBV11-2	TRBJ1-2
CASSYGQMAYEQYF	14	TRBV6-6	TRBJ2-7
CASSLPHTTGELFF	14	TRBV5-1	TRBJ2-2
CASSDRSGSLNEQFF	15	TRBV6-1	TRBJ2-1
CSVEVLTSPGELFF	14	TRBV29-1	TRBJ2-2
CSARESGRGDTYEQYF	16	TRBV20-1	TRBJ2-7
CSAREPRFYGYTF	13	TRBV20-1	TRBJ1-2
CASSSFSVNSYNEQFF	16	TRBV6-2/TRBV6-3	TRBJ2-1
CASIRAGAYNEQFF	14	TRBV28	TRBJ2-1
CASRPTPSYEQYF	13	TRBV28	TRBJ2-7
CASSLAATEETQYF	14	TRBV7-2	TRBJ2-5
CASSNRANRGQDYGYTF	17	TRBV7-9	TRBJ1-2